This T cell receptor beta chain was retrieved from a study of glioma-infiltrating T cells after dendritic cell vaccination. About the study: Patients received autologous tumor lysate-pulsed dendritic cell vaccination between about 2003 and 2013.

Trimming removed 1 base at V and 11 bases at J, with 11 bases between. This CDR3 region has 12 residues. Germline loops: CDR1 MDHEN, CDR2 SYDVKM. Overall study findings and caveats: TCR clonality showed no direct relationship with survival.

Primers: 60 V beta forward and 13 J beta reverse. TCRdb's table, derived via immunoSEQ multiplex PCR, lists solely in-frame clones and lacks some. The data hold 50,000 to 65,000 clones, with 70% to 90% observed a single time. About this clone itself: The target antigen is unknown.

Stated time point: after dendritic cell vaccination, including at tumor progression/relapse. The clonotype was recovered from a human donor with glioblastoma. This chain connects TRBV28 to TRBJ1-1; D not certain. This material consisted of blood, taken after dendritic cell vaccination. CDR3 coding DNA: TGTGCCAGCAGTTTATCAACGAGTACGGCTTTCTTT. Amino acid sequence: CASSLSTSTAFF.